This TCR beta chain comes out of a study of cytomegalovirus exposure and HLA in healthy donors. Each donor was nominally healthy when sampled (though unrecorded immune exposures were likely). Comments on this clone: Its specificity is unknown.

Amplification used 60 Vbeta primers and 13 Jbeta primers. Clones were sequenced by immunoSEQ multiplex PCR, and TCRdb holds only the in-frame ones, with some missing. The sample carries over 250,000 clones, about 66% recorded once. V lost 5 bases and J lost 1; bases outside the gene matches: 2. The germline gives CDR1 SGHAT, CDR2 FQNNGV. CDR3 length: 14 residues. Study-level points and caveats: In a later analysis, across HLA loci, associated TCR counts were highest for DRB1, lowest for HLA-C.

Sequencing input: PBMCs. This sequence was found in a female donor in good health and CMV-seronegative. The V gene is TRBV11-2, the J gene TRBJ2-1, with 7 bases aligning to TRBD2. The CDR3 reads CASSRDYSYNEQFF. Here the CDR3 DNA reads TGTGCCAGCAGCCGGGACTATTCCTACAATGAGCAGTTCTTC.